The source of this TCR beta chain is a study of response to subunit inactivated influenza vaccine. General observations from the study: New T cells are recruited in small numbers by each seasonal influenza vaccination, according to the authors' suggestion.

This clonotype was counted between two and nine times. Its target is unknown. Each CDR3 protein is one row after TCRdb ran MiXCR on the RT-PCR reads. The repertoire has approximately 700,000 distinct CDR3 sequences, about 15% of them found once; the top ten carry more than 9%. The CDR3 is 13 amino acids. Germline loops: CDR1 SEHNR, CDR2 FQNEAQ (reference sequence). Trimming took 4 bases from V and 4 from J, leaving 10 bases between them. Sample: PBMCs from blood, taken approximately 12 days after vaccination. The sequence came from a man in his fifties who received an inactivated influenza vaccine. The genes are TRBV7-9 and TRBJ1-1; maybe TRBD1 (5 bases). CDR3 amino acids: CASSSTASTEAFF. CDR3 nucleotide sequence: TGTGCCAGCAGCTCGACAGCTTCCACTGAAGCTTTCTTT.